This T cell receptor (beta chain) was captured by sequencing in a study of radiotherapy plus CTLA-4 blockade in lung cancer. Study-wide context: Objective responses were documented in over 15% of patients, with disease control in approximately 32%. Study-wide points: Reports identified early blood T cell clone dynamics, with interferon-beta, as the best response predictor.

Repertoires were generated with immunoSEQ multiplex PCR, while TCRdb's copy carries only in-frame clones and drops some. The sample carries more than 95,000 clones, about 70% recorded once. The CDR3 runs to 17 residues. V gave up 5 bases and J gave up 0 bases, with 14 bases separating them. Looked up from germline, CDR1 is SGHTA and CDR2 is FQGNSA. Remarks on this clone: Antigen: not known.

The source was peripheral blood, collected from a patient treated with radiotherapy plus ipilimumab. V is TRBV7-2 and J is TRBJ1-6; possible D gene TRBD1, 6 bases. The source is a human donor with non-small cell lung cancer who had a partial response to radiotherapy plus ipilimumab. Some clones in this sample may be carry-over from other donors' samples. The CDR3 reads CASSPQRGGSYNSPLHF. The CDR3, as DNA: TGTGCCAGCAGCCCTCAAAGGGGGGGCTCCTATAATTCACCCCTCCACTTT.